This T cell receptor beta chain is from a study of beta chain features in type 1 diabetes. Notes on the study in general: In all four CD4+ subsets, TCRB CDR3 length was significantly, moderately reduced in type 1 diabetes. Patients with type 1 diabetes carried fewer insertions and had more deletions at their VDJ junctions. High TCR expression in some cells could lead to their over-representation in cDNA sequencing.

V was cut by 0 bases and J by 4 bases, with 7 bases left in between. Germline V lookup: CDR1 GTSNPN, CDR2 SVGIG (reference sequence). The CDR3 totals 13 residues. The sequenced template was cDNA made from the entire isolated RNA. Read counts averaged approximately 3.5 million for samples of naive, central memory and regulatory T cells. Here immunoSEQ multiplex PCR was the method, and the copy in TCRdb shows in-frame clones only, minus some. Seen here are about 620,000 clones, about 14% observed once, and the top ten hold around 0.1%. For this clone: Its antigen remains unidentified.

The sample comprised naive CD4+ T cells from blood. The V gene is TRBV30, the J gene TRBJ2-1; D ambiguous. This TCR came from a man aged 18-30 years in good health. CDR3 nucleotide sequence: TGTGCCTGGAGTGTAAATGTGTACAATGAGCAGTTCTTC. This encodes CAWSVNVYNEQFF.